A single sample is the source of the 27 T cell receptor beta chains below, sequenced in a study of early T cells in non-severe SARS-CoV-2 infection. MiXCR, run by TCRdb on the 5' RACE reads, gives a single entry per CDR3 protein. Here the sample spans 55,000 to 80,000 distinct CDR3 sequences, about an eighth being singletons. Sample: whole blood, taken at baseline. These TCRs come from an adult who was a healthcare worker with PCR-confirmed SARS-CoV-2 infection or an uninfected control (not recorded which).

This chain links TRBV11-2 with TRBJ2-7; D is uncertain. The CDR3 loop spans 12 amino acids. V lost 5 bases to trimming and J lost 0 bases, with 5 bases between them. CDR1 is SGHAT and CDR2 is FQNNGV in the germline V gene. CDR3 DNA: TGTGCCAGCAGCCGCGTCTCCTACGAGCAGTACTTC. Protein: CASSRVSYEQYF. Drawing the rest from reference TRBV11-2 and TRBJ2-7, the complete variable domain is EAGVAQSPRYKIIEKRQSVAFWCNPISGHATLYWYQQILGQGPKLLIQFQNNGVVDDSQLPKDRFSAERLKGVDSTLKIQPAKLEDSAVYLCASSRVSYEQYFGPGTRLTVT.

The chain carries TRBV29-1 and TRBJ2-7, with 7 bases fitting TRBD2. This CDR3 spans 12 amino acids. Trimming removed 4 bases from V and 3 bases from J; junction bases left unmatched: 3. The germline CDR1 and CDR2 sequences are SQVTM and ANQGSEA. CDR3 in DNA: TGCAGCGTTGGGGAGGGCTACTACGAGCAGTACTTC. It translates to CSVGEGYYEQYF.

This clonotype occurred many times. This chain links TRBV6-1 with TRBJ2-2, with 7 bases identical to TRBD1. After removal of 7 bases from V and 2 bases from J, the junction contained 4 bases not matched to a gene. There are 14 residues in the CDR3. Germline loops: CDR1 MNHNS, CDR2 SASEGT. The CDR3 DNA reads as TGTGCCAGCACCGGGACAGCCAACACCGGGGAGCTGTTTTTT. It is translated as CASTGTANTGELFF.

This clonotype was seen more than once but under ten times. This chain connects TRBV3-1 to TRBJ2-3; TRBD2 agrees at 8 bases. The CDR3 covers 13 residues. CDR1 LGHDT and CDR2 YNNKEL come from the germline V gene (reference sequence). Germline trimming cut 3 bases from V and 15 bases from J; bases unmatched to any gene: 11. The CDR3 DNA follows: TGTGCCAGCAGCCAGGGACTAGTAACCGGGAGTTATTTT. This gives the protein CASSQGLVTGSYF.

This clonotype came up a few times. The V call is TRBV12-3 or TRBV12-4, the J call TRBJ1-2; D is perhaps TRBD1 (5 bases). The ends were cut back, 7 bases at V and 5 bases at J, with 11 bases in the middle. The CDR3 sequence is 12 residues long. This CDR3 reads CASTVGGYGYTF. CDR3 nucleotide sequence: TGTGCCAGCACCGTCGGGGGGTATGGCTACACCTTC.

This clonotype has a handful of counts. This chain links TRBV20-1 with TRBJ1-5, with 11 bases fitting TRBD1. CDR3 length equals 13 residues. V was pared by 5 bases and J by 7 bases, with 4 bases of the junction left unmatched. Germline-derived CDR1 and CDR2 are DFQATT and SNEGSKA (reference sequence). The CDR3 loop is CSAGTGGRQPQHF. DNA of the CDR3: TGCAGTGCTGGGACAGGGGGACGACAGCCCCAGCATTTT.

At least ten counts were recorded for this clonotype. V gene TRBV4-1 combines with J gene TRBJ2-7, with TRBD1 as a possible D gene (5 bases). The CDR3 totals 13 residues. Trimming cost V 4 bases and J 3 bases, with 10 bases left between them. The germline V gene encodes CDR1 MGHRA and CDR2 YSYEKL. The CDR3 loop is CASSRTTNYEQYF. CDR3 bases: TGCGCCAGCAGCCGGACAACGAACTACGAGCAGTACTTC.

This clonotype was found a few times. The DNA of the CDR3 is TGTGCCAGTAGTATAGGGCAGAAAACAGATACGCAGTATTTT. It encodes CASSIGQKTDTQYF. J is TRBJ2-3 and V is TRBV19, with no clear D. This CDR3 is 14 amino acids long. V lost 1 base and J lost 3, with 8 bases in between. The germline gives CDR1 LNHDA, CDR2 SQIVND (reference sequence).

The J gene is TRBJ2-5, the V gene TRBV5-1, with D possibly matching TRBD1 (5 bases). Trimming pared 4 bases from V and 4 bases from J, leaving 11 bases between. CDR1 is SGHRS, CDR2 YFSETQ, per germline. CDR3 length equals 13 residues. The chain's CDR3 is CASSPDTPETQYF. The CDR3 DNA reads TGCGCCAGCAGCCCGGACACACCAGAGACCCAGTACTTC.

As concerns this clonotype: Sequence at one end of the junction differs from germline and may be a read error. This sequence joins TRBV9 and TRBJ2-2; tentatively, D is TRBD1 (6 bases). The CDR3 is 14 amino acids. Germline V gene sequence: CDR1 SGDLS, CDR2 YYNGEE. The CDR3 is CVSSIDRHPGELFF. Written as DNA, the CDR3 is TGTGTCAGCAGCATCGACAGGCACCCCGGGGAGCTGTTTTTT.

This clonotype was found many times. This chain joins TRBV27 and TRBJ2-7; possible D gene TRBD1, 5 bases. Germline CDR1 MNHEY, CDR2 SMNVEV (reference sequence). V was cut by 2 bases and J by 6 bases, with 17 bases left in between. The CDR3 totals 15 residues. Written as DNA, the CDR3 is TGTGCCAGCAGTTTACATTCACAGGTCAACTCCGAGCAGTACTTC. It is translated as CASSLHSQVNSEQYF.

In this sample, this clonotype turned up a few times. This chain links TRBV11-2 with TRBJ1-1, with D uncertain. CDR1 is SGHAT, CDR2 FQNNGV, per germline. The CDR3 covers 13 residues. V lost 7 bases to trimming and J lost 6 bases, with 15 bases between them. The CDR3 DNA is TGTGCCAGCACCCTGACTGGTGGCCCTGAAGCTTTCTTT. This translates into CASTLTGGPEAFF. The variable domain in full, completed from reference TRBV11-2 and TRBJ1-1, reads EAGVAQSPRYKIIEKRQSVAFWCNPISGHATLYWYQQILGQGPKLLIQFQNNGVVDDSQLPKDRFSAERLKGVDSTLKIQPAKLEDSAVYLCASTLTGGPEAFFGQGTRLTVV.

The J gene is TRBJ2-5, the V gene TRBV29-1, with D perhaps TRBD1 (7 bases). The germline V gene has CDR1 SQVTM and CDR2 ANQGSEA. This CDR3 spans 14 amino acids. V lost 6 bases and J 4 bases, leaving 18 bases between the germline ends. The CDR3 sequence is CSVPQGGSTETQYF. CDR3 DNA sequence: TGCAGCGTGCCCCAGGGGGGATCTACAGAGACCCAGTACTTC.

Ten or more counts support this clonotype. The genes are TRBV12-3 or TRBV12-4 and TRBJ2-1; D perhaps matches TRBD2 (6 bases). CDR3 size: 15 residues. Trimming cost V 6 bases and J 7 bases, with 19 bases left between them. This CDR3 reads CASRVADLRLNEQFF. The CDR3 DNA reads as TGTGCCAGCAGGGTAGCGGACCTACGTTTGAATGAGCAGTTCTTC.

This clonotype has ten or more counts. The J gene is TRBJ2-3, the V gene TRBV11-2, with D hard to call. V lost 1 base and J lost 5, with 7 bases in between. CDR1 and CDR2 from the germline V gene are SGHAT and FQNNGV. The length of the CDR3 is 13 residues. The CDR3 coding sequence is TGTGCCAGCAGCTTAGGGCTGGTAGATACGCAGTATTTT. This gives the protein CASSLGLVDTQYF.

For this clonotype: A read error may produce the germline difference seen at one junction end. Written as DNA, the CDR3 is TGCAGTGCTAACCCAGGGTGGGGGCCTCAATTC. This sequence encodes CSANPGWGPQF. The chain recombines TRBV20-1 with TRBJ2-1; perhaps TRBD1 as D (6 bases). The CDR3 loop spans 11 amino acids. Germline CDR1 DFQATT, CDR2 SNEGSKA (reference sequence).

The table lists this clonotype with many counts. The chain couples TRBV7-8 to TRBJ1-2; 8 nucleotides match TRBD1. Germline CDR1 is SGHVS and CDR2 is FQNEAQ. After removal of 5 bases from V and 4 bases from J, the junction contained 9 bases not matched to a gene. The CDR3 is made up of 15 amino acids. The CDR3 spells CASSPDRDRTYGYTF. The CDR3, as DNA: TGTGCCAGCAGCCCTGACAGGGACAGGACCTATGGCTACACCTTC.

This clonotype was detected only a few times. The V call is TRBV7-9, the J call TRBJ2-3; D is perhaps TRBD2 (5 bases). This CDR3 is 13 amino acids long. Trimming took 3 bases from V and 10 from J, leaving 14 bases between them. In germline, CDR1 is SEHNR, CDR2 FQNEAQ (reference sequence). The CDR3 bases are TGTGCCAGCAGCTTCCCTGAGAGTAGCGCGCAGTATTTT. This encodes CASSFPESSAQYF.

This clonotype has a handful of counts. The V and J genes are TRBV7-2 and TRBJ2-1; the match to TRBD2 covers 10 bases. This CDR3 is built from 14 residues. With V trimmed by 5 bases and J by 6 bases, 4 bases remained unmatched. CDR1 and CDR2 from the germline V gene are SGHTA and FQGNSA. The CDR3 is CASSRAGGPNEQFF. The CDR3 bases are TGTGCCAGCAGCCGAGCGGGGGGGCCCAATGAGCAGTTCTTC.

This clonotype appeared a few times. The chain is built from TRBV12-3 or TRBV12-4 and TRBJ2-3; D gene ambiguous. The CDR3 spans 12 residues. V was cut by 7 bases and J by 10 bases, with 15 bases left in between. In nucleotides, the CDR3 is TGTGCCAGCAAGGGTAGTGGCGACGCGCAGTATTTT. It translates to CASKGSGDAQYF.

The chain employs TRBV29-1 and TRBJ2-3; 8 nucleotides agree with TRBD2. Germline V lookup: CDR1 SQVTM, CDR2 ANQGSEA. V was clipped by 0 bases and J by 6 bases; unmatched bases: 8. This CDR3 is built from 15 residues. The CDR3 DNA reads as TGCAGCGTTGAAGATCGGAGCGGGAGAGTTGATACGCAGTATTTT. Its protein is CSVEDRSGRVDTQYF.

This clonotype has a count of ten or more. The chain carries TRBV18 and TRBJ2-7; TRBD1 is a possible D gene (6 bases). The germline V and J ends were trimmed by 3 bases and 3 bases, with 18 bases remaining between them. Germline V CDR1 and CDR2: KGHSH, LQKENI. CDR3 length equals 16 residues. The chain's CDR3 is CASSPTLGHGNYEQYF. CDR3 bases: TGTGCCAGCTCACCCACGCTGGGACACGGGAACTACGAGCAGTACTTC.

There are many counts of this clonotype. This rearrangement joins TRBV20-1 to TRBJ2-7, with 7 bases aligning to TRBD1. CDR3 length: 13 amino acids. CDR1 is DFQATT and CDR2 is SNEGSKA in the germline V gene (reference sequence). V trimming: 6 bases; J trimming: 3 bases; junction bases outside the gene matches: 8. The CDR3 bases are TGCAGTGCCTGGGGCAGGGGGAACTACGAGCAGTACTTC. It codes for CSAWGRGNYEQYF.

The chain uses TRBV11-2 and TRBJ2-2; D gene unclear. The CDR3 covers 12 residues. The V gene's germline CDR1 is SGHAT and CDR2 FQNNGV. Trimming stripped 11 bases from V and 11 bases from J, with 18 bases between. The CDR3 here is CASRKGSVELFF. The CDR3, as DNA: TGTGCCTCCCGGAAAGGATCCGTTGAGCTGTTTTTT.

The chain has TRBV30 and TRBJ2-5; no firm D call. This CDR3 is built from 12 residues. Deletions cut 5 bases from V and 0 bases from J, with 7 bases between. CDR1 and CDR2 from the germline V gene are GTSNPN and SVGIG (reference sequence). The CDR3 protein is CAWATYQETQYF. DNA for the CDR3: TGTGCCTGGGCAACTTACCAAGAGACCCAGTACTTC.

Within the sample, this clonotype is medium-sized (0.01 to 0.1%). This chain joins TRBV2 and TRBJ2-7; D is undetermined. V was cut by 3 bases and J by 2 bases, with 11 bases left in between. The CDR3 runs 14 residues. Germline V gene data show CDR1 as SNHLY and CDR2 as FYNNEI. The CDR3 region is CASSETGGPYEQYF. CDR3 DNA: TGTGCCAGCAGTGAGACCGGCGGTCCCTACGAGCAGTACTTC. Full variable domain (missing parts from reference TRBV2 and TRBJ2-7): EPEVTQTPSHQVTQMGQEVILRCVPISNHLYFYWYRQILGQKVEFLVSFYNNEISEKSEIFDDQFSVERPDGSNFTLKIRSTKLEDSAMYFCASSETGGPYEQYFGPGTRLTVT.

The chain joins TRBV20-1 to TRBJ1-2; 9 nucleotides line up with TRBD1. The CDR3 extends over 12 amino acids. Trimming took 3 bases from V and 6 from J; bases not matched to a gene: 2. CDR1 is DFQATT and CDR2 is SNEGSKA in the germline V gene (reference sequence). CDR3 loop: CSASWTGDGYTF. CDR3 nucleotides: TGCAGTGCTAGTTGGACAGGGGATGGCTACACCTTC.